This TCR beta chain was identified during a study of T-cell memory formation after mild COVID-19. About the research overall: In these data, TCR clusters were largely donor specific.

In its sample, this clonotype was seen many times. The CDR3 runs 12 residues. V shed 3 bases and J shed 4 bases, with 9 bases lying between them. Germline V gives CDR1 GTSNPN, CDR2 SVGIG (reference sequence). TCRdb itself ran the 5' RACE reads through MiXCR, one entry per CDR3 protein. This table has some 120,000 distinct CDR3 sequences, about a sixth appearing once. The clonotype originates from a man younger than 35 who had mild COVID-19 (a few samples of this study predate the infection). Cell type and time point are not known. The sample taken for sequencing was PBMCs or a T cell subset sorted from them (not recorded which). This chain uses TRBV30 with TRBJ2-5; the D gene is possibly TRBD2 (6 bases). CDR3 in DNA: TGTGCCTGGAGGCGGGAAGTAGAGACCCAGTACTTC. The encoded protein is CAWRREVETQYF.